The T cell receptor beta chain described here comes from a study of shared clonotypes between healthy human individuals. The deep-level immunoSEQ assay was used. Genomic DNA (from each subset) was split evenly across several immunoSEQ plates. Sequencing used immunoSEQ multiplex PCR; TCRdb keeps in-frame clones, though not all of them. The data contain about 2.4 million clones, more than 85% of them seen just once; the ten biggest clones take up 0.36%. Between the trimmed V and J ends, which lost 3 bases and 5 bases, there was a span of 13 bases. This CDR3 is 14 amino acids long. Per germline, CDR1 SGDLS and CDR2 YYNGEE.

The receptor was isolated from a man between 18 and 29 years old in good health. Some clones in this sample may be carry-over from other donors' samples. Sequenced input: naive CD4+ T cells from PBMCs. Specified subset: CD45RA+ positively selected. The chain is built from TRBV9 and TRBJ2-3, with D perhaps matching TRBD1 (6 bases). CDR3 loop: CASSARPQGDTQYF. CDR3 nucleotide sequence: TGTGCCAGCAGCGCCCGCCCACAGGGAGATACGCAGTATTTT.